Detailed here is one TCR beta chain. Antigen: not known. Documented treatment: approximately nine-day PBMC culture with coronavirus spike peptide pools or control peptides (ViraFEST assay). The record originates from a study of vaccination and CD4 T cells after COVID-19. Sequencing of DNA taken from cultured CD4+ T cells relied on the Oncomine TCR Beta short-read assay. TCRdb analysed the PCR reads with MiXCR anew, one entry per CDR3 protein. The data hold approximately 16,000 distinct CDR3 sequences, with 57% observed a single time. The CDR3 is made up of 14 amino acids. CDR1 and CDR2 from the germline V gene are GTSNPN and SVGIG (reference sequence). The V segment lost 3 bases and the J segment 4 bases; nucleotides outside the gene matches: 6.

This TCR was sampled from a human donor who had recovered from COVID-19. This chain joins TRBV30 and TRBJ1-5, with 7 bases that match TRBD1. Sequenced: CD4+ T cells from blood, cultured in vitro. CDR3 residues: CAWSVGTENQPQHF. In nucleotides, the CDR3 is TGTGCCTGGAGCGTCGGGACAGAGAATCAGCCCCAGCATTTT.